This T cell receptor beta chain was identified in a study of spatial heterogeneity in lung cancer. Overall study: Sequencing consistently turned up more beta-chain sequences than alpha-chain sequences. Findings of the study overall: More often at tumor resection than at routine follow-up, ubiquitous expanded tumor TCRs were detected in the blood.

Notes on this clonotype: Its antigen is unknown.

Time point: sample taken at primary tumor resection. Whole RNA obtained from tumor, nontumor lung or frozen PBMC underwent sequencing without sorting. Individual TCR cDNA molecules each bore their own unique molecular identifier. In TCRdb, the 5' RACE reads were re-called with MiXCR into one record per CDR3 protein. The table lists approximately 10,000 distinct CDR3 sequences, 17% of them singletons. The CDR3 has 16 amino acids. Germline lookup yields CDR1 MDHEN and CDR2 SYDVKM. The V gene lost 8 bases and the J gene lost 0 bases, with 17 bases spanning the gap. The clonotype was recovered from a male donor with early-stage non-small cell lung cancer. This sample comprised PBMCs, obtained at surgery. The chain is built from TRBV28 and TRBJ2-1, with D tentatively TRBD1 or TRBD2 (5 bases each). The CDR3, as DNA: TGTGCCAGCGAACTCGAGGGGCTAAGCTCCTACAATGAGCAGTTCTTC. Amino acid sequence: CASELEGLSSYNEQFF.